This paragraph reports one T cell receptor beta chain. The sample belongs to a study of control samples from healthy donors and cancer patients. The method was immunoSEQ multiplex PCR; TCRdb's version includes in-frame clones alone and lacks a portion of them. The sample has some 120,000 clones; more than 85% are singletons. The sequence derives from a man aged 45-60 years with head and neck cancer. The sample was PBMCs.

CDR3 amino acids: CATSDYPEETQYF. CDR3 DNA: TGTGCCACCAGTGATTACCCAGAAGAGACCCAGTACTTC. The chain uses TRBV24-1 and TRBJ2-5; D call uncertain. The CDR3 length is 13 residues. Trimming pared 2 bases from V and 3 bases from J, leaving 6 bases between. CDR1 KGHDR and CDR2 SFDVKD come from the germline V gene.